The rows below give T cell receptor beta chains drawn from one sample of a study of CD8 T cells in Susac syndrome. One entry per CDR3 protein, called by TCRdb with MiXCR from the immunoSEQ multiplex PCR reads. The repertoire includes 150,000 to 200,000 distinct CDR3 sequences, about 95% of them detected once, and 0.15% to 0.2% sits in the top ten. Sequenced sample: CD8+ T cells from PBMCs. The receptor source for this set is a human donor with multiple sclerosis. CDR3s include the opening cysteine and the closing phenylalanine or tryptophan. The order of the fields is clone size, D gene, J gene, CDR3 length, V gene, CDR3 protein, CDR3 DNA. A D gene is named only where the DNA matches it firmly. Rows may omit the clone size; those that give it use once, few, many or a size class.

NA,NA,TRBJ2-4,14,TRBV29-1,CSALTGTTKNIQYF,TGCAGCGCGTTAACAGGGACGACAAAAAACATTCAGTACTTC
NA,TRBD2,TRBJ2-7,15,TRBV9,CASSPAAGSSYEQYF,TGTGCCAGCAGCCCGGCAGCGGGGAGCTCCTACGAGCAGTACTTC
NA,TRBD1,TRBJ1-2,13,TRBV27,CASSIRGNYGYTF,TGTGCCAGCAGCATCAGGGGGAACTATGGCTACACCTTC
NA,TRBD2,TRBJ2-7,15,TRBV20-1,CSARLAGTKHYEQYF,TGCAGTGCTAGACTAGCGGGAACGAAACACTACGAGCAGTACTTC
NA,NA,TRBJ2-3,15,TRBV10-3,CAISERERVADTQYF,TGTGCCATCAGTGAGAGGGAGAGGGTGGCAGATACGCAGTATTTT
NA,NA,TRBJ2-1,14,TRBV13,CASSGSGSAREQFF,TGTGCCAGCAGCGGGAGTGGCTCCGCACGAGAGCAGTTCTTC
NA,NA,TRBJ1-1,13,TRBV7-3,CASSLNGGQAAFF,TGTGCCAGCAGCTTAAACGGGGGGCAGGCCGCTTTCTTT
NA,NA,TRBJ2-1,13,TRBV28,CASKGREGNEQFF,TGTGCCAGCAAAGGGCGGGAAGGCAATGAGCAGTTCTTC
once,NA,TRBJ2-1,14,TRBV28,CASSLRPDGHEQFF,TGTGCCAGCAGTTTACGGCCAGACGGCCATGAGCAGTTCTTC
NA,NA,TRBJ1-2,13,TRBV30,CAWSSVGAYGYTF,TGTGCCTGGAGTTCGGTGGGAGCTTATGGCTACACCTTC